This paragraph covers one T cell receptor (beta chain) sequence. Antigen unknown. This CDR3 comprises 15 residues. Germline V gives CDR1 SGDLS, CDR2 YYNGEE. The junction had 15 bases not matched to a gene; V was cut back by 5 bases and J by 10 bases. The sample belongs to a study of T-cell reconstitution after alpha-beta-depleted transplantation in children. Study-level findings and limits: Elevated TCRbeta diversity at day 60 was traced, in some patients, to surviving recipient T cells and thymic progenitors. Reported findings indicate that, about two months after transplant, alpha-beta T cells came from several hundred expanded clones, which were derived from non-depleted graft cells. The authors attributed T-cell counts and diversity one year after transplant mostly to newly produced T cells.

The authors prepared the TCRbeta library with unique molecular identifiers. TCRdb ran MiXCR on the PCR reads and lists one entry per CDR3 protein. The table shows about a million distinct CDR3 sequences, with about 31% occurring only once. The chain has TRBV9 and TRBJ2-1, with TRBD2 identical over 7 bases. This specimen consisted of PBMCs, mostly from graft donor cells, obtained 360 days after TCRalphabeta/CD19-depleted stem cell transplant. The clonotype originates from a boy under three years old who had a stem cell transplant for SCID, so the T cells may come from the graft donor. CDR3 protein: CASSGGGRIREEQFF. The DNA for the CDR3 is TGTGCCAGCAGTGGGGGGGGGAGGATCAGGGAGGAGCAGTTCTTC.